Presented here are 8 T cell receptor beta chains from one specimen sequenced in a study of T cell repertoires in cytomegalovirus infection. In TCRdb, the reads were re-called with MiXCR into one record per CDR3 protein. The sample contains around 210,000 distinct CDR3 sequences, 5% to 8.5% of which appear only once. Material: PBMCs. The source of these receptors is a human donor in good health (CMV status not recorded). Some clones in this sample may be carry-over from other donors' samples.

In its sample, this clonotype was seen many times. The V call is TRBV19, the J call TRBJ1-1, with 10 bases aligning to TRBD1. The CDR3 extends over 15 amino acids. After removal of 1 base from V and 10 bases from J, the junction contained 9 bases not matched to a gene. The germline V gene encodes CDR1 LNHDA and CDR2 SQIVND (reference sequence). The CDR3 region is CASSIAPIGTGAAFF. DNA for the CDR3: TGTGCCAGTAGTATAGCCCCAATCGGGACAGGGGCAGCTTTCTTT. Full variable domain (outside the CDR3, taken from reference TRBV19 and TRBJ1-1): DGGITQSPKYLFRKEGQNVTLSCEQNLNHDAMYWYRQDPGQGLRLIYYSQIVNDFQKGDIAEGYSVSREKKESFPLTVTSAQKNPTAFYLCASSIAPIGTGAAFFGQGTRLTVV.

There are many counts of this clonotype. The rearrangement uses TRBV7-9 and TRBJ1-6; no reliable D call. Looked up from germline, CDR1 is SEHNR and CDR2 is FQNEAQ (reference sequence). The CDR3 spans 14 residues. V dropped 5 bases and J dropped 12 bases, with 17 bases sitting between them. The CDR3 loop is CASSPQRGSGPLHF. The CDR3 region has the DNA TGTGCCAGCAGCCCCCAGCGAGGATCAGGACCCCTCCACTTT.

There are a few counts of this clonotype. This chain links TRBV28 with TRBJ2-7; D perhaps matches TRBD1 (5 bases). The CDR3 spans 12 residues. The V end lost 6 bases, the J end lost 6 bases, and 12 bases lay between the germline ends. Germline V gene lookup returns CDR1 MDHEN and CDR2 SYDVKM. This CDR3 is CASRAAGLEQYF. CDR3 DNA: TGTGCCAGCAGGGCCGCAGGGCTCGAGCAGTACTTC.

This chain joins TRBV28 and TRBJ1-5; 7 nucleotides agree with TRBD1. The germline CDR1 and CDR2 sequences are MDHEN and SYDVKM. V lost 6 bases to trimming and J lost 0 bases; unmatched junction nucleotides: 14. The CDR3 spans 18 residues. The CDR3 DNA sequence: TGTGCCAGCAGCCTTTACAGGGGCGCCCGTTATAGCAATCAGCCCCAGCATTTT. Translating it yields CASSLYRGARYSNQPQHF.

This clonotype occurred many times. The rearrangement uses TRBV28 and TRBJ2-7; possible D gene TRBD1, 7 bases. The CDR3 has 15 amino acids. Trimming cost V 3 bases and J 4 bases, with 16 bases left between them. The germline gives CDR1 MDHEN, CDR2 SYDVKM. The CDR3 region has the DNA TGTGCCAGCAGTTTGTCAGGGGGGAACCTGTACGAGCAGTACTTC. Translated: CASSLSGGNLYEQYF.

At least ten counts were recorded for this clonotype. V usage is TRBV6-2 or TRBV6-3 and J usage is TRBJ1-2; 8 positions agree with TRBD1. The CDR3 is 16 amino acids. Germline CDR1 and CDR2: MNHEY and SVGEGT. V dropped 5 bases and J dropped 7; count of bases not matched to a gene: 15. In DNA form, the CDR3 reads TGTGCCAGCAGTATAACCGGGACAGGCGCGGGGGCTGGCTACACCTTC. Residues: CASSITGTGAGAGYTF.

This clonotype was seen more than once but under ten times. V and J are TRBV6-5 and TRBJ1-6; TRBD1 aligns across 7 bases. The CDR3 has 17 amino acids. Germline V gene sequence: CDR1 MNHEY, CDR2 SVGAGI. V was pared by 6 bases and J by 9 bases, with 17 bases of the junction left unmatched. The CDR3 loop reads CASRTDRTGPLVSPLHF. Written as DNA, the CDR3 is TGTGCCAGCAGAACCGACCGGACAGGTCCGTTAGTTTCACCCCTCCACTTT.

This clonotype was recorded many times. This chain links TRBV20-1 with TRBJ2-3, with D perhaps matching TRBD2 (7 bases). The germline CDR1 and CDR2 sequences are DFQATT and SNEGSKA (reference sequence). V was clipped by 5 bases and J by 2 bases, with 14 bases between them. This CDR3 has 14 amino acids. The CDR3 DNA reads as TGCAGTGCTGAGGGGGGGACTATCACAGATACGCAGTATTTT. Translation: CSAEGGTITDTQYF.